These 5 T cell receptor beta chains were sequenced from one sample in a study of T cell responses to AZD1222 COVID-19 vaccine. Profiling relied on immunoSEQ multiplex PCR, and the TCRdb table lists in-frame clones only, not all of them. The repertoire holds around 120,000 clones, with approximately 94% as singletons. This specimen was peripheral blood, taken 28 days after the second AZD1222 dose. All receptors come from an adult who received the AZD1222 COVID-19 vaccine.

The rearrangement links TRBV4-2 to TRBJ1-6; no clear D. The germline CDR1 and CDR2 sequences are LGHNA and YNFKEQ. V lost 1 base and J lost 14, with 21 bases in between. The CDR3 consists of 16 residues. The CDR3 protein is CASSQVDSDPGRALHF. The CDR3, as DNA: TGTGCCAGCAGCCAAGTGGATTCGGACCCCGGGAGAGCCCTCCACTTT.

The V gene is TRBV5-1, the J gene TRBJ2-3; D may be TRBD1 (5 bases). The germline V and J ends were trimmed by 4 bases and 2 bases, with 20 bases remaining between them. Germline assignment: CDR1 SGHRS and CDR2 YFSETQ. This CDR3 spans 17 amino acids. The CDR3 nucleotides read TGCGCCAGCAGCCTGGGCCAGGGCAGCTTATTCACAGATACGCAGTATTTT. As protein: CASSLGQGSLFTDTQYF.

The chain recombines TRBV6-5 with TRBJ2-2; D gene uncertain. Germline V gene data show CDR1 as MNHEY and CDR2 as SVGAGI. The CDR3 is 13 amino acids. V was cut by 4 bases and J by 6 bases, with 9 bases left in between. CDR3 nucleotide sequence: TGTGCCAGCAGTTCCGTTGGGGCCGGGGAGCTGTTTTTT. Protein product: CASSSVGAGELFF.

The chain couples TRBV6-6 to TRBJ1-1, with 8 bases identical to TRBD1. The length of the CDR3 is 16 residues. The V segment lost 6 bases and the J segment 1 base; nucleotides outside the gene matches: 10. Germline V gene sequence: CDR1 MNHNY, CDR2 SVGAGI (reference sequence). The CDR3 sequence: CASRSVQGGRNTEAFF. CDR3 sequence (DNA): TGTGCCAGCAGGTCCGTACAGGGGGGACGGAACACTGAAGCTTTCTTT.

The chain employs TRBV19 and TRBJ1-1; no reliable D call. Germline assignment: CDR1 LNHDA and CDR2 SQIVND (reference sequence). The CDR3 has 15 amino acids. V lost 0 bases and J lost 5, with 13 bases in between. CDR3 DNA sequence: TGTGCCAGTAGTATAGATCTATTGAGGAGAACTGAAGCTTTCTTT. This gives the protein CASSIDLLRRTEAFF.